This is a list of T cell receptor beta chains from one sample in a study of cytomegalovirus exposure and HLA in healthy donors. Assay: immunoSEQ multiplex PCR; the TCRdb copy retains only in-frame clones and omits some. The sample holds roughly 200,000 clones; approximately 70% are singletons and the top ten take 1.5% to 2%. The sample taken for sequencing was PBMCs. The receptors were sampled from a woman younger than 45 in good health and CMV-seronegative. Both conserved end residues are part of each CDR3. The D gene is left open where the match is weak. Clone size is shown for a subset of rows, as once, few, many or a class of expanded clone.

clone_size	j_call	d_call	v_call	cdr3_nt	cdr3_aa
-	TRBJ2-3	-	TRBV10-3	TGTGCCATCAGTGACCCAGCGGCTCGATCCACAGATACGCAGTATTTT	CAISDPAARSTDTQYF
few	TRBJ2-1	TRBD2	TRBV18	TGTGCCAGCTCGCCCGGGACTAGTTCCTACAATGAGCAGTTCTTC	CASSPGTSSYNEQFF
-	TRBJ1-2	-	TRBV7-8	TGTGCCAGCAGCTTAGACAAGTATAACGCCAGGGTGGGCTACACCTTC	CASSLDKYNARVGYTF
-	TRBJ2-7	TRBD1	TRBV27	TGTGCCAGCAGGAGACAGGGGGCCTACGAGCAGTACTTC	CASRRQGAYEQYF
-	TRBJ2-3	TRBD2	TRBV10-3	TGTGCCATCAGTGAGTCGACTAGCGGGGACTTTTACCAGTATTTT	CAISESTSGDFYQYF
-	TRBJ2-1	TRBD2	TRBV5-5	TGTGCCAGCAGCAGGACTAGCGGGAGCTCCTACAATGAGCAGTTCTTC	CASSRTSGSSYNEQFF
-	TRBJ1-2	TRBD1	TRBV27	TGTGCCACCTCTTTATCAGGGGGTCCCTTAAACTATGGCTACACCTTC	CATSLSGGPLNYGYTF
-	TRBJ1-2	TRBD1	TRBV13	TGTGCCAGCAGCTGGGGGGGGAGGGACAGGGGAGAGCAAGGCTACACCTTC	CASSWGGRDRGEQGYTF
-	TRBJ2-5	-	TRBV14	TGTGCCAGCAGCCCCGGGAGCCAAGAGACCCAGTACTTC	CASSPGSQETQYF
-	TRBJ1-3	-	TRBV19	TGTGCCAGTAGTCAACAGGGATCGGACACCATATATTTT	CASSQQGSDTIYF
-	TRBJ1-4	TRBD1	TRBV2	TGTGCCAGCAGTGGTAGGGGGCTGGATAATGAAAAACTGTTTTTT	CASSGRGLDNEKLFF
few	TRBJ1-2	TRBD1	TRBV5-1	TGCGCCAGCAGTTTTACCGGGACAGCGGACGGCTACACCTTC	CASSFTGTADGYTF
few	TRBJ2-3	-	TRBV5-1	TGCGCCAGCAGCTTGGACCCTTTAGCGGCAGATACGCAGTATTTT	CASSLDPLAADTQYF
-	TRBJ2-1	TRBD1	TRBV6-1	TGTGCCAGCAGTATACAGGGGGGCACCTACAATGAGCAGTTCTTC	CASSIQGGTYNEQFF
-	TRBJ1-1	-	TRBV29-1	TGCAGCGACCTGGGAGGGTCCGGAGGGGGTGAAGCTTTCTTT	CSDLGGSGGGEAFF
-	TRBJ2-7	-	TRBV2	TGTGCCAGCAGTGGAGACAGCGAGCAGTACTTC	CASSGDSEQYF
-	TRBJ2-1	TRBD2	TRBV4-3	TGCGCCAGCAGCCAAGATCCTAGCGGGAGGGCGGGGTCCTACAATGAGCAGTTCTTC	CASSQDPSGRAGSYNEQFF
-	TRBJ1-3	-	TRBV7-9	TGTTCCAGCAGCCTACCAGGAGGAGGGGCCGGAAACACCATATATTTT	CSSSLPGGGAGNTIYF
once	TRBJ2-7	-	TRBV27	TGTGCCAGCAGCTCGTCCGGGAGCCCCTACGAGCAGTACTTC	CASSSSGSPYEQYF
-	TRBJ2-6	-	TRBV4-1	TGCGCCAGCAGCCCTAGGGGTTCTGGGGCCAACGTCCTGACTTTC	CASSPRGSGANVLTF
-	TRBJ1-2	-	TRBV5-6	TGTGCCAGCAGCTCAGGACACCGTAACTATGGCTACACCTTC	CASSSGHRNYGYTF
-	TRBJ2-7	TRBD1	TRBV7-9	TGTGCCAGCAGCCACACCACAGGACAGGGGTCCTACGAGCAGTACTTC	CASSHTTGQGSYEQYF
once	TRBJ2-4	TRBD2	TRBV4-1	TGCGCCAGCAGCCAAGATCATAGTAAGCGGGGGGGCCTTTTGATAGGCAAAAACATTCAGTACTTC	CASSQDHSKRGGLLIGKNIQYF
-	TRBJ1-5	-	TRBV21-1	TGTGCCAGCAGCGGGGCTACAGGCTATAGCAATCAGCCCCAGCATTTT	CASSGATGYSNQPQHF
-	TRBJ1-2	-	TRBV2	TGTGCCAGCCTACGATTTTCGACGCGGCAGAGTCTTAACTATGGCTACACCTTC	CASLRFSTRQSLNYGYTF
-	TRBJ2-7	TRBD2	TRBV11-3	TGTGCCAGCAGTCCGGGACTAGCGGGGGACGAGCAGTACTTC	CASSPGLAGDEQYF
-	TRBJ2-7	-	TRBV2	TGTGCCAGCTGGACCGGGACACGGTCCTACGAGCAGTACTTC	CASWTGTRSYEQYF
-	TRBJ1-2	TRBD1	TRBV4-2	TGTGCCAGCAGCCAAGACACCCCAGGGGGTAGGCTCTATGGCTACACCTTC	CASSQDTPGGRLYGYTF
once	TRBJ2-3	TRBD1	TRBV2	TGTGCCAGCAGTCAGCCACAGGGGAAGTCGGGGGATACGCAGTATTTT	CASSQPQGKSGDTQYF
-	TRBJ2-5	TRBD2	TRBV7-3	TGTGCCAGCAGCAATAGCGGGGTGCAGTCCCAGTACTTC	CASSNSGVQSQYF
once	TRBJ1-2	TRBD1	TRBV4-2	TGTGCCAGCAGCCAACCGGACAGGGGGCGCGACTATGGCTACACCTTC	CASSQPDRGRDYGYTF
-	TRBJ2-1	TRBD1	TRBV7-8	TGTGCCAGCAGCTTAGGCGGCAGGGGGCACTACAATGAGCAGTTCTTC	CASSLGGRGHYNEQFF
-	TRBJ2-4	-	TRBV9	TGTGCCAGCAGTGCCACTGTTGCCAAAAACATTCAGTACTTC	CASSATVAKNIQYF
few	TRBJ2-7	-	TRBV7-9	TGTGCCAGCAGCCCAAGGACAGAGCTGTCCTCCTACGAGCAGTACTTC	CASSPRTELSSYEQYF
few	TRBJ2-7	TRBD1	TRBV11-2	TGTGCCAGCAGCTTAACGGACAGGGTCTACGAGCAGTACTTC	CASSLTDRVYEQYF
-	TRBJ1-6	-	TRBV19	TGTGCCAGTAGTATGATTGGCGGGGTTGGCTCCTATAATTCACCCCTCCACTTT	CASSMIGGVGSYNSPLHF
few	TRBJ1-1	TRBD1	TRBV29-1	TGCAGCGTGGAAGGACAGGCCGGAGGATTTGAAGCTTTCTTT	CSVEGQAGGFEAFF
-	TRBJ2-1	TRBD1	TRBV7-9	TGTGCCAGCAGTTTTGGGGACAGGCCCCAAGGTGAGCAGTTCTTC	CASSFGDRPQGEQFF
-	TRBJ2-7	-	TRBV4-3	TGCGCCAGCAGCCAAGATCGAGGGACCTACGAGCAGTACTTC	CASSQDRGTYEQYF
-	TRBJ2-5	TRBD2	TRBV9	TGTGCCAGCAACAGAAATCCAAAGCGGGGGCACCAAGAGACCCAGTACTTC	CASNRNPKRGHQETQYF
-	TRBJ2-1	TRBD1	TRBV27	TGTGCCAGCAGTACCCCGGGACAGGCGATAAATGAGCAGTTCTTC	CASSTPGQAINEQFF